The rows below give T cell receptor beta chains drawn from one sample of a study of long-term antiretroviral therapy in people with HIV. Produced via immunoSEQ multiplex PCR; TCRdb's table is partial and in-frame only. Of 4,800 or so clones listed, 70% to 90% are singletons. The sample was unsorted PBMCs, taken 1.3 years after starting antiretroviral therapy. Receptors originate from a woman aged 45-59 years with HIV. Both conserved end residues are part of each CDR3. D genes are given only for firm matches. Clone size is not always given. Where it is, it says once, few, many or a class for expanded clones.

d_gene: -
j_gene: TRBJ2-7
v_gene: TRBV28
abundance: -
len: 15
CDR3aa: CASSPNQGGSYEQYF
CDR3nt: TGTGCCAGCAGCCCGAACCAGGGGGGTTCCTACGAGCAGTACTTC

d_gene: TRBD1
j_gene: TRBJ2-3
v_gene: TRBV7-9
abundance: once
len: 15
CDR3aa: CASSPRPGQGIGQYF
CDR3nt: TGTGCCAGCAGCCCGCGCCCGGGACAGGGGATCGGGCAGTATTTT

d_gene: TRBD1
j_gene: TRBJ2-2
v_gene: TRBV5-1
abundance: -
len: 19
CDR3aa: CASSLVGQGAHANTGELFF
CDR3nt: TGCGCCAGCAGCTTGGTCGGACAGGGGGCTCATGCGAACACCGGGGAGCTGTTTTTT

d_gene: -
j_gene: TRBJ2-1
v_gene: TRBV5-4
abundance: -
len: 17
CDR3aa: CASSPGGTGGLGNEQFF
CDR3nt: TGTGCCAGCAGCCCGGGGGGTACTGGGGGCTTAGGGAATGAGCAGTTCTTC

d_gene: TRBD1
j_gene: TRBJ2-7
v_gene: TRBV9
abundance: -
len: 16
CDR3aa: CASSVFDRAATYEQYF
CDR3nt: TGTGCCAGCAGCGTTTTCGACAGGGCGGCAACCTACGAGCAGTACTTC

d_gene: -
j_gene: TRBJ2-5
v_gene: TRBV5-4
abundance: -
len: 14
CDR3aa: CASSLQGSYETQYF
CDR3nt: TGTGCCAGCAGCTTGCAGGGGAGTTATGAGACCCAGTACTTC

d_gene: -
j_gene: TRBJ2-3
v_gene: TRBV30
abundance: -
len: 11
CDR3aa: CAWSGTDTQYF
CDR3nt: TGTGCCTGGAGTGGGACAGATACGCAGTATTTT

d_gene: -
j_gene: TRBJ2-7
v_gene: TRBV12-5
abundance: -
len: 16
CDR3aa: CASGLGTMSLYYEQYF
CDR3nt: TGTGCTAGTGGTTTGGGGACGATGAGCCTCTACTACGAGCAGTACTTC

d_gene: -
j_gene: TRBJ1-5
v_gene: TRBV5-1
abundance: -
len: 16
CDR3aa: CASSFGGLNSNQPQHF
CDR3nt: TGCGCCAGCAGCTTCGGGGGCTTAAACAGCAATCAGCCCCAGCATTTT

d_gene: -
j_gene: TRBJ2-5
v_gene: TRBV19
abundance: -
len: 15
CDR3aa: CASSIAGGAQETQYF
CDR3nt: TGTGCCAGTAGTATAGCGGGGGGCGCCCAAGAGACCCAGTACTTC

d_gene: -
j_gene: TRBJ2-3
v_gene: TRBV5-1
abundance: -
len: 14
CDR3aa: CASSLSFSTDTQYF
CDR3nt: TGCGCCAGCAGCTTGTCTTTTAGCACAGATACGCAGTATTTT

d_gene: -
j_gene: TRBJ2-3
v_gene: TRBV6-5
abundance: -
len: 13
CDR3aa: CASSYFQADTQYF
CDR3nt: TGTGCCAGCAGTTACTTCCAGGCTGATACGCAGTATTTT

d_gene: -
j_gene: TRBJ1-2
v_gene: TRBV5-4
abundance: -
len: 15
CDR3aa: CASSSGRGDVYGYTF
CDR3nt: TGTGCCAGCAGCTCTGGGAGGGGGGACGTCTATGGCTACACCTTC

d_gene: -
j_gene: TRBJ2-5
v_gene: TRBV19
abundance: -
len: 10
CDR3aa: CASGLETQYF
CDR3nt: TGTGCCAGTGGGCTTGAGACCCAGTACTTC

d_gene: -
j_gene: TRBJ2-4
v_gene: TRBV5-4
abundance: -
len: 14
CDR3aa: CASSLAVAKNIQYF
CDR3nt: TGTGCCAGCAGCTTGGCGGTAGCCAAAAACATTCAGTACTTC

d_gene: TRBD1
j_gene: TRBJ1-1
v_gene: TRBV5-8
abundance: -
len: 14
CDR3aa: CASSLKGQGTEAFF
CDR3nt: TGTGCCAGCAGCTTGAAGGGACAGGGGACTGAAGCTTTCTTT

d_gene: -
j_gene: TRBJ2-2
v_gene: TRBV7-2
abundance: -
len: 15
CDR3aa: CASSHPGFQPGELFF
CDR3nt: TGTGCCAGCAGCCATCCGGGGTTCCAACCCGGGGAGCTGTTTTTT

d_gene: TRBD1
j_gene: TRBJ1-5
v_gene: TRBV30
abundance: -
len: 15
CDR3aa: CAWSAKDRGLQPQHF
CDR3nt: TGTGCCTGGAGTGCCAAGGACAGGGGGCTTCAGCCCCAGCATTTT

d_gene: TRBD1
j_gene: TRBJ2-1
v_gene: TRBV19
abundance: -
len: 13
CDR3aa: CACPGTDSNEQFF
CDR3nt: TGTGCCTGCCCCGGGACAGACTCCAATGAGCAGTTCTTC

d_gene: -
j_gene: TRBJ2-3
v_gene: TRBV7-3
abundance: -
len: 14
CDR3aa: CASSFSGGTDTQYF
CDR3nt: TGTGCCAGCAGCTTTTCCGGGGGCACAGATACGCAGTATTTT

d_gene: TRBD2
j_gene: TRBJ2-3
v_gene: TRBV6-1
abundance: -
len: 14
CDR3aa: CAITLAGATDTQYF
CDR3nt: TGTGCCATTACACTAGCGGGGGCCACAGATACGCAGTATTTT

d_gene: TRBD1
j_gene: TRBJ1-1
v_gene: TRBV27
abundance: -
len: 15
CDR3aa: CASSPRGLLNTEAFF
CDR3nt: TGTGCCAGCAGTCCCAGGGGGCTTCTGAACACTGAAGCTTTCTTT